The present entry profiles one T cell receptor (beta chain) with its context. From the 5' RACE reads, TCRdb called clonotypes with MiXCR, one entry per CDR3 protein. Of roughly 200,000 distinct CDR3 sequences listed, about 16% were seen once; the top ten hold around two fifths. The sample belongs to a study of identical twins. This CDR3 is 16 amino acids long. V dropped 4 bases and J dropped 1; count of bases not matched to a gene: 6. The germline V gene encodes CDR1 ENHRY and CDR2 SYGVKD. In addition, the sample was reused for a study of T cells expressing NK-cell markers. That source notes: These clonotypes additionally ranked first within the CD3+CD56-NKG2C+ fraction of several donors.

Sequencing used CD8+ T cells sorted from blood. The chain has TRBV10-3 and TRBJ2-4; 8 bases map to TRBD1. The receptor comes from a woman younger than 30 in good health. The DNA of the CDR3 is TGTGCCATCAGTGCGACAGGGGAAGTGGCCAAAAACATTCAGTACTTC. This translates into CAISATGEVAKNIQYF.